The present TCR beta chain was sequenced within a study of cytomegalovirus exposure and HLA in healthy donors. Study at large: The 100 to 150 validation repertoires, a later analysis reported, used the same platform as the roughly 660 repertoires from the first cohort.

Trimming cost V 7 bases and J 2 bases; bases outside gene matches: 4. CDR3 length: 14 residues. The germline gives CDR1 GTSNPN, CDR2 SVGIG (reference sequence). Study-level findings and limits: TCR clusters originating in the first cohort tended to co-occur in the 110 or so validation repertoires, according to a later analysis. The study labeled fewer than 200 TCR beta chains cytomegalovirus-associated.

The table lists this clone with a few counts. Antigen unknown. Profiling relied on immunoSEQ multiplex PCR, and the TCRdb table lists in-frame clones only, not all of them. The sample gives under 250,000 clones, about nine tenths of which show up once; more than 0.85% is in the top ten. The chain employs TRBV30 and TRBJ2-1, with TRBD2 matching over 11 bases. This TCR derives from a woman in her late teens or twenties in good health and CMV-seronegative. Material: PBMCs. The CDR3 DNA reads TGTGCCTCACTAGCGGGAGACACCTACAATGAGCAGTTCTTC. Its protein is CASLAGDTYNEQFF.